Below, 32 T cell receptor beta chains from the same sample are listed, as sequenced in a study of sequential checkpoint blockade in melanoma. Profiling relied on immunoSEQ multiplex PCR, and the TCRdb table lists in-frame clones only, not all of them. The data contain about 20,000 clones, roughly 80% of them singletons. Regarding treatment: randomized to nivolumab then ipilimumab (arm A) or the reverse (arm B). The material sequenced was CD8+ T cells sorted from blood (inferred from file names), taken from a patient given nivolumab and ipilimumab in sequence. Every receptor here comes from a human donor with melanoma.

In its sample, this clone ranks as medium-sized. The V gene is TRBV19, the J gene TRBJ1-2, with 7 positions matching TRBD1. Germline V CDR1 and CDR2: LNHDA, SQIVND (reference sequence). V shed 6 bases, J shed 4 bases, and the junction held 11 bases outside the gene matches. There are 15 residues in the CDR3. CDR3 DNA sequence: TGTGCCAGTAGGATTCAGGGGACAGCTATCTATGGCTACACCTTC. Amino acids: CASRIQGTAIYGYTF.

The chain employs TRBV28 and TRBJ1-3, with 9 bases that match TRBD1. CDR3 length equals 15 residues. In germline, CDR1 is MDHEN, CDR2 SYDVKM. With 5 bases clipped from V and 4 bases from J, the junction kept 6 bases outside the gene matches. The CDR3 is CASSEDRGGGNTIYF. For the CDR3, the DNA is TGTGCCAGCAGTGAGGACAGGGGAGGAGGAAACACCATATATTTT.

The chain employs TRBV5-4 and TRBJ2-7; 7 bases line up with TRBD1. The germline CDR1 and CDR2 sequences are SGHNT and YYREEE (reference sequence). This CDR3 has 15 amino acids. V was clipped by 0 bases and J by 4 bases; unmatched bases: 7. The CDR3 here is CASSLGPGQRYEQYF. Here the CDR3 DNA reads TGTGCCAGCAGCTTGGGGCCGGGACAGCGATACGAGCAGTACTTC.

This chain joins TRBV5-5 and TRBJ2-7; TRBD2 is a possible D gene (5 bases). The CDR3 spans 13 residues. V lost 5 bases and J 3 bases, leaving 12 bases between the germline ends. The V gene's germline CDR1 is SGHKS and CDR2 YYEKEE (reference sequence). The CDR3 loop is CASRPGEGYEQYF. CDR3 DNA sequence: TGTGCCAGCAGGCCCGGGGAAGGCTACGAGCAGTACTTC.

The genes are TRBV9 and TRBJ2-2, with 8 bases that match TRBD1. Germline V gives CDR1 SGDLS, CDR2 YYNGEE. J gave up 6 bases and V 3 bases, and 4 bases lay outside the gene matches. The CDR3 is 14 residues long. CDR3 amino acids: CASSETGAAGELFF. CDR3 in DNA: TGTGCCAGCAGCGAGACAGGGGCCGCCGGGGAGCTGTTTTTT. The variable domain in full, with the rest retrieved from reference TRBV9 and TRBJ2-2, is DSGVTQTPKHLITATGQRVTLRCSPRSGDLSVYWYQQSLDQGLQFLIQYYNGEERAKGNILERFSAQQFPDLHSELNLSSLELGDSALYFCASSETGAAGELFFGEGSRLTVL.

The chain couples TRBV28 to TRBJ1-6; 7 nucleotides align to TRBD1. In germline, CDR1 is MDHEN, CDR2 SYDVKM. With 5 bases clipped from V and 11 bases from J, the junction kept 9 bases outside the gene matches. This CDR3 has 14 residues. CDR3 nucleotides: TGTGCCAGCAGTCCTTCCAGGGGGATTCCACCCCTCCACTTT. Encoded protein: CASSPSRGIPPLHF.

This clone showed up just once. The chain carries TRBV7-9 and TRBJ1-3; no clear D. The ends were cut back, 5 bases at V and 5 bases at J, with 13 bases in the middle. The CDR3 runs to 14 residues. The germline gives CDR1 SEHNR, CDR2 FQNEAQ (reference sequence). The DNA of the CDR3 is TGTGCCAGCAGCCTGGGAGTCAGCAGAAACACCATATATTTT. It yields the protein CASSLGVSRNTIYF.

The V gene is TRBV11-1, the J gene TRBJ2-4; tentative D call: TRBD2 (5 bases). The germline CDR1 and CDR2 sequences are SGHAT and FQDESV (reference sequence). Trimming removed 5 bases from V and 5 bases from J, with 19 bases in between. CDR3 length equals 16 residues. The CDR3 DNA reads as TGTGCCAGCAGCGCTTACACAGTGGGAGTCGAAAACATTCAGTACTTC. Amino acids: CASSAYTVGVENIQYF.

CDR3 sequence (DNA): TGTGCCAGCTCGGACATAGCGGGGGGGCGGGAGCAGTACTTC. Translation gives CASSDIAGGREQYF. The V call is TRBV7-6, the J call TRBJ2-7; 11 bases are a match to TRBD2. Per germline, CDR1 SGHVS and CDR2 FNYEAQ. V shed 8 bases and J 7 bases; nucleotides not matched to a gene: 10. CDR3 length: 14 residues. Supplemented by reference TRBV7-6 and TRBJ2-7, the full variable domain reads GAGVSQSPRYKVTKRGQDVALRCDPISGHVSLYWYRQALGQGPEFLTYFNYEAQQDKSGLPNDRFSAERPEGSISTLTIQRTEQRDSAMYRCASSDIAGGREQYFGPGTRLTVT.

The rearrangement links TRBV9 to TRBJ2-7, with a possible D match to TRBD1 (6 bases). The CDR3 sequence is 15 residues long. Trimming removed 5 bases from V and 5 bases from J, with 20 bases in between. CDR1 SGDLS and CDR2 YYNGEE come from the germline V gene. CDR3 nucleotides: TGTGCCAGCAGTCCCGAGGGGGACAAGGGAAACGAGCAGTACTTC. Translation gives CASSPEGDKGNEQYF.

The V gene is TRBV9, the J gene TRBJ1-4, with 8 bases aligning to TRBD1. CDR1 and CDR2 from the germline V gene are SGDLS and YYNGEE. The CDR3 spans 15 residues. Losses at the gene ends were 0 bases for V and 5 bases for J; bases not matched to a gene: 3. CDR3 nucleotides: TGTGCCAGCAGCGTAGGGACAGGGTTAAATGAAAAACTGTTTTTT. It translates to CASSVGTGLNEKLFF.

The V and J genes are TRBV7-8 and TRBJ1-1; D gene uncertain. Germline CDR1 and CDR2: SGHVS and FQNEAQ. V was clipped by 1 base and J by 8 bases, with 23 bases between them. The CDR3 is 17 residues long. The CDR3 nucleotides read TGTGCCAGCAGCTTAGGACGCCAGCGGGGTGGTATTGTCGAAGCTTTCTTT. Protein: CASSLGRQRGGIVEAFF.

This clone occurred a few times. CDR3 residues: CASSPGGGQGYGYTF. As DNA, the CDR3 is TGTGCCAGTAGTCCGGGGGGCGGCCAAGGCTATGGCTACACCTTC. The J gene is TRBJ1-2, the V gene TRBV19; D might be TRBD1 (6 bases). Germline V gene sequence: CDR1 LNHDA, CDR2 SQIVND (reference sequence). This CDR3 is built from 15 residues. V dropped 5 bases and J dropped 4 bases, with 17 bases sitting between them.

This chain links TRBV4-2 with TRBJ2-7, with 12 bases lining up with TRBD2. This CDR3 region has 15 residues. Germline CDR1 and CDR2: LGHNA and YNFKEQ. V gave up 4 bases and J gave up 5 bases; unmatched junction bases: 6. This chain's CDR3 is CASSRTLAGGHEQYF. The CDR3 DNA reads TGTGCCAGCAGCCGGACCCTAGCGGGGGGGCACGAGCAGTACTTC.

The chain joins TRBV6-5 to TRBJ1-2; maybe TRBD1 (6 bases). Germline V gene lookup returns CDR1 MNHEY and CDR2 SVGAGI. The V gene lost 2 bases and the J gene lost 0 bases, with 13 bases spanning the gap. The CDR3 covers 16 residues. The DNA for the CDR3 is TGTGCCAGCAGTTACGTAGGGGGAGTTTCTAACTATGGCTACACCTTC. This encodes CASSYVGGVSNYGYTF.

V usage is TRBV6-5 and J usage is TRBJ1-2; no reliable D call. Germline values: CDR1 MNHEY, CDR2 SVGAGI. Trimming removed 4 bases at V and 10 bases at J, with 16 bases between. CDR3 size: 13 residues. The DNA of the CDR3 is TGTGCCAGCAGTTGCTCTACAGACGGCGACTACACCTTC. Protein: CASSCSTDGDYTF.

V usage is TRBV28 and J usage is TRBJ2-1, with no clear D. This CDR3 has 13 residues. Germline loops: CDR1 MDHEN, CDR2 SYDVKM. The V and J ends lost 1 base and 3 bases respectively, with 4 bases between them. CDR3 sequence (DNA): TGTGCCAGCAGTTTATCCGGCTACAATGAGCAGTTCTTC. Its protein product is CASSLSGYNEQFF.

The V call is TRBV7-3, the J call TRBJ2-3, with 11 bases identical to TRBD2. The CDR3 sequence is 15 residues long. With V trimmed by 3 bases and J by 6 bases, 5 bases remained unmatched. CDR1 is SGHTA, CDR2 FQGTGA, per germline. The CDR3 sequence is CASSFLAGGPDTQYF. DNA of the CDR3: TGTGCCAGCAGCTTCCTAGCGGGGGGCCCCGATACGCAGTATTTT.

This chain connects TRBV6-6 to TRBJ1-5; D is perhaps TRBD1 (6 bases). Deletions cut 6 bases from V and 4 bases from J, with 16 bases between. CDR3 length equals 15 residues. CDR1 and CDR2 (germline): MNHNY, SVGAGI (reference sequence). CDR3 sequence: CASRGDTSWNQPQHF. CDR3 sequence (DNA): TGTGCCAGCAGGGGGGACACATCATGGAATCAGCCCCAGCATTTT.

The sample holds a few counts of this clone. V usage is TRBV2 and J usage is TRBJ2-2; D remains ambiguous. The CDR3 sequence is 14 residues long. Germline V gene data show CDR1 as SNHLY and CDR2 as FYNNEI. Deletions cut 4 bases from V and 3 bases from J, with 9 bases between. The CDR3 sequence is CASSGSGYTGELFF. CDR3 sequence (DNA): TGTGCCAGCAGTGGGTCGGGTTACACCGGGGAGCTGTTTTTT.

The chain employs TRBV11-1 and TRBJ2-1; tentative D call: TRBD1 (5 bases). CDR1 is SGHAT and CDR2 is FQDESV in the germline V gene (reference sequence). The CDR3 spans 16 residues. V lost 3 bases, J lost 5 bases, and 17 bases lay in between. In nucleotides, the CDR3 is TGTGCCAGCAGCTTTAATGGTGAGACAGCAGACAATGAGCAGTTCTTC. It specifies CASSFNGETADNEQFF.

The chain recombines TRBV7-8 with TRBJ2-1; 12 nucleotides line up with TRBD2. CDR1 is SGHVS and CDR2 is FQNEAQ in the germline V gene. CDR3 length equals 15 residues. Germline trimming cut 3 bases from V and 7 bases from J; bases unmatched to any gene: 4. DNA of the CDR3: TGTGCCAGCAGCTTGTCTAGCGGGGGGGCAAATGAGCAGTTCTTC. Its protein is CASSLSSGGANEQFF.

The chain combines TRBV30 with TRBJ2-2; weak D call: TRBD2 (5 bases). CDR3 length: 18 amino acids. Trimming removed 0 bases at V and 0 bases at J, with 17 bases between. CDR1 GTSNPN and CDR2 SVGIG come from the germline V gene (reference sequence). CDR3 bases: TGTGCCTGGAGTGTTCCCCTAGCCGGGATGGCGAACACCGGGGAGCTGTTTTTT. It translates to CAWSVPLAGMANTGELFF.

The sample holds a few counts of this clone. The chain links TRBV7-9 to TRBJ1-4; 7 positions agree with TRBD1. The CDR3 is 15 residues long. Germline loops: CDR1 SEHNR, CDR2 FQNEAQ (reference sequence). The V segment lost 4 bases and the J segment 4 bases; nucleotides outside the gene matches: 6. The CDR3 region has the DNA TGTGCCAGCAGCTCAACCGGGACAGATAATGAAAAACTGTTTTTT. This sequence encodes CASSSTGTDNEKLFF. The variable domain in full, completed from reference TRBV7-9 and TRBJ1-4, reads DTGVSQNPRHKITKRGQNVTFRCDPISEHNRLYWYRQTLGQGPEFLTYFQNEAQLEKSRLLSDRFSAERPKGSFSTLEIQRTEQGDSAMYLCASSSTGTDNEKLFFGSGTQLSVL.

The chain combines TRBV4-3 with TRBJ2-1, with a tentative D call TRBD2 (7 bases). Between the trimmed V and J ends, which lost 0 bases and 8 bases, there was a span of 14 bases. The CDR3 loop spans 15 amino acids. Per the germline V gene, CDR1 is LGHNA and CDR2 is YSLEER. The DNA for the CDR3 is TGCGCCAGCAGCCAAGATCGGGGGGCCAGAGATGAGCAGTTCTTC. Its protein is CASSQDRGARDEQFF.

The chain combines TRBV10-2 with TRBJ2-7; D not resolved. V was trimmed by 3 bases and J by 1 base, leaving 7 bases between them. Germline lookup yields CDR1 WSHSY and CDR2 SAAADI. The CDR3 has 13 amino acids. The CDR3 here is CASSDNPSYEQYF. The CDR3 DNA reads TGCGCCAGCAGTGATAATCCTTCCTACGAGCAGTACTTC.

CDR3 sequence reads: CASLTVGTDYSYGYTF. DNA of the CDR3: TGTGCCAGCCTTACAGTCGGGACAGATTACTCCTATGGCTACACCTTC. V usage is TRBV5-4 and J usage is TRBJ1-2; 7 bases line up with TRBD1. CDR1 and CDR2 from the germline V gene are SGHNT and YYREEE (reference sequence). The trim removed 7 bases at V and 4 bases at J, leaving 16 bases unmatched. The CDR3 consists of 16 residues.

This clone was seen more than once but under ten times. The CDR3: CASSLGYSYNEQFF. CDR3 DNA: TGTGCCAGCAGCTTGGGCTATTCCTACAATGAGCAGTTCTTC. The V call is TRBV5-8, the J call TRBJ2-1; no reliable D call. The V gene's germline CDR1 is SGHTS and CDR2 YDEGEE. The V end was cut by 0 bases, the J end by 1 base, with 5 bases between. This CDR3 is 14 amino acids long. Filled out from reference TRBV5-8 and TRBJ2-1, the complete variable domain reads EAGVTQSPTHLIKTRGQQATLRCSPISGHTSVYWYQQALGLGLQFLLWYDEGEERNRGNFPPRFSGRQFPNYSSELNVNALELEDSALYLCASSLGYSYNEQFFGPGTRLTVL.

A few counts support this clone. The chain joins TRBV5-8 to TRBJ2-5, with 10 bases that match TRBD2. The CDR3 is made up of 15 amino acids. V shed 2 bases and J 4 bases; nucleotides not matched to a gene: 5. Germline V gene sequence: CDR1 SGHTS, CDR2 YDEGEE. CDR3 coding DNA: TGTGCCAGCAGCTTAAGCGGGGGGGCCGGAGAGACCCAGTACTTC. It encodes CASSLSGGAGETQYF.

The rearrangement joins TRBV5-1 to TRBJ2-1; TRBD1 is a possible D gene (5 bases). This CDR3 region has 15 residues. In germline, CDR1 is SGHRS, CDR2 YFSETQ. V lost 0 bases and J 4 bases, leaving 11 bases between the germline ends. In DNA, the CDR3 is TGCGCCAGCAGCTTGGGACAGCCTCCATACAATGAGCAGTTCTTC. Its protein product is CASSLGQPPYNEQFF.

This chain links TRBV4-2 with TRBJ1-2; no reliable D call. Germline V gene sequence: CDR1 LGHNA, CDR2 YNFKEQ. The length of the CDR3 is 15 residues. The V end was cut by 0 bases, the J end by 0 bases, with 8 bases between. This CDR3 is CASSQEHSPNYGYTF. For the CDR3, the DNA is TGTGCCAGCAGCCAAGAGCACAGTCCTAACTATGGCTACACCTTC.

The chain couples TRBV2 to TRBJ2-5; possibly TRBD1 for D (5 bases). This CDR3 has 12 residues. Per germline, CDR1 SNHLY and CDR2 FYNNEI. Deletions cut 9 bases from V and 3 bases from J, with 11 bases between. The CDR3, as DNA: TGTGCCAGTGAGACAGAAGAAGAGACCCAGTACTTC. This translates into CASETEEETQYF.